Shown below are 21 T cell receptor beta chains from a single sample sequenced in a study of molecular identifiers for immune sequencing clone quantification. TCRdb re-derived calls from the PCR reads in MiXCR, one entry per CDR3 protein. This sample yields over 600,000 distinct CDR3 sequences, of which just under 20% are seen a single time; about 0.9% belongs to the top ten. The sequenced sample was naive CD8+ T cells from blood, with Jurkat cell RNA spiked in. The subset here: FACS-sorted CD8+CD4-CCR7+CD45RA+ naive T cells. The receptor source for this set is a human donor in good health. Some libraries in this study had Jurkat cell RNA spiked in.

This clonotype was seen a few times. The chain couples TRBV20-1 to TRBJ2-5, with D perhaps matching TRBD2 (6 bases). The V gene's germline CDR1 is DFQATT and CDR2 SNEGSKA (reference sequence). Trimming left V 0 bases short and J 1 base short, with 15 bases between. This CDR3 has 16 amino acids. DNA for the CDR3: TGCAGTGCTAGAGATCTTCGGGGACTTCTCCAAGAGACCCAGTACTTC. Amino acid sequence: CSARDLRGLLQETQYF.

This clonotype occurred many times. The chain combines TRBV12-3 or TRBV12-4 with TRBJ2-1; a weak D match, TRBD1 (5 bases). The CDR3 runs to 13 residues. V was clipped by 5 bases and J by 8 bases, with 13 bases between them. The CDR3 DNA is TGTGCCAGCAGTCTTCAGGGTTTGGATGAGCAGTTCTTC. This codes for CASSLQGLDEQFF.

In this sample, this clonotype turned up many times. CDR3 amino acids: CASSFRANTEAFF. CDR3 bases: TGTGCCAGCAGCTTTAGAGCGAACACTGAAGCTTTCTTT. The chain joins TRBV5-4 to TRBJ1-1, with unresolved D. The CDR3 totals 13 residues. Germline loops: CDR1 SGHNT, CDR2 YYREEE (reference sequence). V lost 2 bases to trimming and J lost 1 base, with 6 bases between them.

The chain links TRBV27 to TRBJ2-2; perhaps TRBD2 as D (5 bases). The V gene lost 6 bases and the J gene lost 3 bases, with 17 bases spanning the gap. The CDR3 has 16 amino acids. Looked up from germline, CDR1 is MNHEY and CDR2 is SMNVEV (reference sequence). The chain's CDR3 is CASSPPLAGYTGELFF. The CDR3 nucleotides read TGTGCCAGCAGCCCACCTCTAGCCGGGTACACCGGGGAGCTGTTTTTT.

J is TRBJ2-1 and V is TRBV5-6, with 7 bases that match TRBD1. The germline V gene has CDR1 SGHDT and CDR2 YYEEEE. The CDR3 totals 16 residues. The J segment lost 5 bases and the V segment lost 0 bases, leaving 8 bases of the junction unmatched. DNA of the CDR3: TGTGCCAGCAGCTTGGTAGGGGGCCCACCCAACAATGAGCAGTTCTTC. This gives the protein CASSLVGGPPNNEQFF.

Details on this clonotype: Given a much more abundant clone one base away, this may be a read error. In nucleotides, the CDR3 is TGCAGTGCTTCCAGACTAGCGGGGAACTCTGGGGCCAACGTCCTGACTTTC. Its protein product is CSASRLAGNSGANVLTF. The V gene is TRBV20-1, the J gene TRBJ2-6; TRBD2 agrees at 11 bases. Trimming at V came to 5 bases and at J to 0 bases, leaving 6 bases not matched to a gene. This CDR3 is built from 17 residues. The germline CDR1 and CDR2 sequences are DFQATT and SNEGSKA (reference sequence).

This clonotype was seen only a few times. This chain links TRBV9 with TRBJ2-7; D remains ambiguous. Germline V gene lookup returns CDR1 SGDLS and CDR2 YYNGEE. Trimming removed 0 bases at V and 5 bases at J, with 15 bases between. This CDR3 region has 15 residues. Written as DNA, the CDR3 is TGTGCCAGCAGCGTAGAGGGTGTATCGACGAACGAGCAGTACTTC. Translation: CASSVEGVSTNEQYF.

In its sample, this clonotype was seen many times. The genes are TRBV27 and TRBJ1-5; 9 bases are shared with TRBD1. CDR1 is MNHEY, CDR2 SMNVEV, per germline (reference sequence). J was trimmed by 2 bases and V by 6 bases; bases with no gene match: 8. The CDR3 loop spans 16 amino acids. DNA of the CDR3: TGTGCCAGCAGCGGGGGACAGGGCTTCGGCAATCAGCCCCAGCATTTT. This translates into CASSGGQGFGNQPQHF.

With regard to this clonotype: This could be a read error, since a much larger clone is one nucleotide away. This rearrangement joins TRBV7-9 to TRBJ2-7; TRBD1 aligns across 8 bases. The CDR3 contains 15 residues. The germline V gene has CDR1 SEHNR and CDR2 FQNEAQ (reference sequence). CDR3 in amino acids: CASNLEQGVIYEQYF. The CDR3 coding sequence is TGTGCCAGCAACTTAGAACAGGGGGTAATCTACGAGCAGTACTTC.

The CDR3 DNA sequence: TGTGCTGGCGGCTTGTTGGAGGGAGGCCCACAGGAGACCCAGTACTTC. It is translated as CAGGLLEGGPQETQYF. This chain uses TRBV7-7 with TRBJ2-5; weak D call: TRBD2 (6 bases). The CDR3 has 16 residues. Germline CDR1 and CDR2: SSHAT and FNYEAQ (reference sequence). The full variable domain, in which reference TRBV7-7 and TRBJ2-5 provide the parts outside the CDR3, is GAGVSQSPRYKVTKRGQDVTLRCDPISSHATLYWYQQALGQGPEFLTYFNYEAQPDKSGLPSDRFSAERPEGSISTLTIQRTEQRDSAMYRCAGGLLEGGPQETQYFGPGTRLLVL.

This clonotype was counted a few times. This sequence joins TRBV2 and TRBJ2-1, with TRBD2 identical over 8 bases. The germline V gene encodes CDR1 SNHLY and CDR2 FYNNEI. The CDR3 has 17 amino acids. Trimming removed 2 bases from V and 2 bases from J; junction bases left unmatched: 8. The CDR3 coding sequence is TGTGCCAGCAGTGAACCGCGCGGGAGGTTTACCTACAATGAGCAGTTCTTC. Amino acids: CASSEPRGRFTYNEQFF.

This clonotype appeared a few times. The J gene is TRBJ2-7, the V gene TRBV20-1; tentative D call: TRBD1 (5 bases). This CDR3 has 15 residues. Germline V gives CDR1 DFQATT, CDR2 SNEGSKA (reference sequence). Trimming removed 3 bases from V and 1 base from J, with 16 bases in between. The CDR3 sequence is CSASDRQKPSYEQYF. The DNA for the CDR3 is TGCAGTGCTAGTGACAGACAAAAACCTTCCTACGAGCAGTACTTC.

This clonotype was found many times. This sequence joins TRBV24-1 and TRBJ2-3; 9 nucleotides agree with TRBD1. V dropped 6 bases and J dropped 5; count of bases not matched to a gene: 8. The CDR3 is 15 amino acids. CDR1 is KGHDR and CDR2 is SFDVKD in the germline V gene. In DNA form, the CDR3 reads TGTGCCACCAGTCCGGGACAGGGCGTTGGAGATACGCAGTATTTT. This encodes CATSPGQGVGDTQYF.

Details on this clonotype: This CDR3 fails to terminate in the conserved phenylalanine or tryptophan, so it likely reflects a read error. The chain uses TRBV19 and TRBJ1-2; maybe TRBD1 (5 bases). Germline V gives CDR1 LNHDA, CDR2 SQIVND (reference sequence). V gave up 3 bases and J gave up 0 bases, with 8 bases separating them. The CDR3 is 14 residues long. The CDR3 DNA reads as TGTGCCAGTAGTATTCAGGGAGCTAACTATGGCTACACCCTC. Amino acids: CASSIQGANYGYTL.

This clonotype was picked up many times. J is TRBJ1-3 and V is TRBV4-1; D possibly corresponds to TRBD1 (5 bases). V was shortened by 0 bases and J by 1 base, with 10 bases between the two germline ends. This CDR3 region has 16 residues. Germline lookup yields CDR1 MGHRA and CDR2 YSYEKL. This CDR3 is CASSQDEGRSGNTIYF. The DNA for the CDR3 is TGCGCCAGCAGCCAAGATGAGGGGAGGTCTGGAAACACCATATATTTT.

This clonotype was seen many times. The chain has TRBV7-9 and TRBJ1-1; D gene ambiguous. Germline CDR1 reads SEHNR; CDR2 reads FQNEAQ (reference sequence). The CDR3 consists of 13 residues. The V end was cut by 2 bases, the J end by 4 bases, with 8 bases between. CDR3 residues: CASSLYAGTEAFF. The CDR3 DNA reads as TGTGCCAGCAGCTTATATGCGGGCACTGAAGCTTTCTTT.

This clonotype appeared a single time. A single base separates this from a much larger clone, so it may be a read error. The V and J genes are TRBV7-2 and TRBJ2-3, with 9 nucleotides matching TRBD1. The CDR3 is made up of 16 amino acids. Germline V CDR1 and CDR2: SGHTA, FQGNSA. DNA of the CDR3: TGTGCCAGCGGCTTCCCGGGACAGGGCTTGGGAGATACGCAGTATTTT. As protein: CASGFPGQGLGDTQYF. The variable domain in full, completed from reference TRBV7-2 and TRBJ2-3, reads GAGVSQSPSNKVTEKGKDVELRCDPISGHTALYWYRQSLGQGLEFLIYFQGNSAPDKSGLPSDRFSAERTGGSVSTLTIQRTQQEDSAVYLCASGFPGQGLGDTQYFGPGTRLTVL.

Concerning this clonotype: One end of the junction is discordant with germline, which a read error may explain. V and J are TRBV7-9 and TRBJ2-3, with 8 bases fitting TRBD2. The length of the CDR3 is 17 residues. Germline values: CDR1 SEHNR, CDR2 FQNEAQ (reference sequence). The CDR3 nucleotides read TGTGCCGGCAGCCCCCGGGGAGCGGGGGTTAGCACAGATACGCAGTATTTT. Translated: CAGSPRGAGVSTDTQYF. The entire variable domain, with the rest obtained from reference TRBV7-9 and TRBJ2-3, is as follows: DTGVSQNPRHKITKRGQNVTFRCDPISEHNRLYWYRQTLGQGPEFLTYFQNEAQLEKSRLLSDRFSAERPKGSFSTLEIQRTEQGDSAMYLCAGSPRGAGVSTDTQYFGPGTRLTVL.

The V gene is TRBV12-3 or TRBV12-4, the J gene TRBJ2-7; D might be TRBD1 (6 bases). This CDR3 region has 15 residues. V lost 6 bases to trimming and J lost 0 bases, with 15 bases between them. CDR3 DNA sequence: TGTGCCAGCAGGAAGACAGGAGTAACCTCCTACGAGCAGTACTTC. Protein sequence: CASRKTGVTSYEQYF.

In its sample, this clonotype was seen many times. CDR3 bases: TGTGCCACCAGTGATCTGGACAGGGGGCGCTTAGATGAGCAGTTCTTC. It encodes CATSDLDRGRLDEQFF. The V gene is TRBV24-1, the J gene TRBJ2-1; 11 bases line up with TRBD1. Germline CDR1 KGHDR, CDR2 SFDVKD. The CDR3 loop spans 16 amino acids. Trimming cost V 3 bases and J 8 bases; bases outside gene matches: 8.

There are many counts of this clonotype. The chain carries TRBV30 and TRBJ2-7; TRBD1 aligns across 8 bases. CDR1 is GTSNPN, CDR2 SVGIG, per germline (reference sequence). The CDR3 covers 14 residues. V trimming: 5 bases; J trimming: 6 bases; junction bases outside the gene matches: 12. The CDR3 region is CAWEAGTGPSEQYF. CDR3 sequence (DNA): TGTGCCTGGGAAGCCGGGACAGGCCCCTCCGAGCAGTACTTC. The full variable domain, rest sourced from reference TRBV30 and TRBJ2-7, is SQTIHQWPATLVQPVGSPLSLECTVEGTSNPNLYWYRQAAGRGLQLLFYSVGIGQISSEVPQNLSASRPQDRQFILSSKKLLLSDSGFYLCAWEAGTGPSEQYFGPGTRLTVT.